Following are 27 T cell receptor beta chains from one sample sequenced in a study of blood T cell repertoires in COVID-19. Clones were read by immunoSEQ multiplex PCR, and TCRdb kept only the in-frame ones, dropping some. The sample has about 190,000 clones; approximately 81% are singletons. Sequenced material: peripheral blood. These receptors were obtained from a woman at least 80 years old with active or convalescent COVID-19.

This chain uses TRBV6-5 with TRBJ2-2, with 8 bases aligning to TRBD2. This CDR3 comprises 12 residues. Germline V gene data show CDR1 as MNHEY and CDR2 as SVGAGI. Trimming took 8 bases from V and 7 from J; bases not matched to a gene: 3. The CDR3 nucleotides are TGTGCCAGCCAGCGGGAGATCGGGGAGCTGTTTTTT. Encoded protein: CASQREIGELFF.

The V gene is TRBV23-1, the J gene TRBJ1-5, with D possibly matching TRBD1 (6 bases). TRBV23-1 falls under the ORF class, with uncertain function. V lost 8 bases to trimming and J lost 2 bases, with 19 bases between them. This CDR3 is built from 16 residues. CDR3 DNA sequence: TGCGCCAGCGGGTCGAGCCACAGGGTGGGCAATCAGCCCCAGCATTTT. Residues: CASGSSHRVGNQPQHF.

The rearrangement joins TRBV7-2 to TRBJ1-3, with D hard to call. There are 15 residues in the CDR3. Germline lookup yields CDR1 SGHTA and CDR2 FQGNSA. With 0 bases removed from V and 4 bases from J, the gap between germline ends came to 10 bases. This chain's CDR3 is CASSLASGVGNTIYF. The CDR3 DNA sequence: TGTGCCAGCAGCTTAGCGTCCGGGGTCGGAAACACCATATATTTT.

CDR3 in amino acids: CASPSGRRGHNEQFF. DNA of the CDR3: TGTGCCTCCCCAAGCGGGCGGAGGGGGCACAATGAGCAGTTCTTC. This sequence joins TRBV30 and TRBJ2-1; maybe TRBD1 (7 bases). The CDR3 runs to 15 residues. V gave up 7 bases and J gave up 5 bases, with 21 bases separating them. Germline CDR1 is GTSNPN and CDR2 is SVGIG (reference sequence).

This chain connects TRBV6-5 to TRBJ1-3; TRBD1 matches 7 bases. This CDR3 is built from 13 residues. Looked up from germline, CDR1 is MNHEY and CDR2 is SVGAGI. The trim removed 6 bases at V and 3 bases at J, leaving 2 bases unmatched. The DNA of the CDR3 is TGTGCCAGCAGCGACAGGGATGGAAACACCATATATTTT. Translation: CASSDRDGNTIYF.

The J gene is TRBJ2-1, the V gene TRBV6-1; D might be TRBD2 (6 bases). From germline, CDR1 is MNHNS and CDR2 SASEGT. This CDR3 is built from 15 residues. Trimming removed 3 bases at V and 2 bases at J, with 11 bases between. This CDR3 reads CASSDGGRPYNEQFF. The CDR3 DNA follows: TGTGCCAGCAGTGATGGGGGGAGGCCCTACAATGAGCAGTTCTTC.

This clone has only one observation. This chain connects TRBV6-5 to TRBJ1-4; a weak D match, TRBD1 (6 bases). V lost 4 bases and J 12 bases, leaving 12 bases between the germline ends. This CDR3 is built from 12 residues. Germline loops: CDR1 MNHEY, CDR2 SVGAGI. For the CDR3, the DNA is TGTGCCAGCAGTTCACACAGGGAACAACTGTTTTTT. Protein product: CASSSHREQLFF.

This clone was seen at least ten times. V gene TRBV5-1 combines with J gene TRBJ1-3; 7 nucleotides align to TRBD1. The CDR3 contains 16 residues. The J segment lost 8 bases and the V segment lost 4 bases, leaving 15 bases of the junction unmatched. In germline, CDR1 is SGHRS, CDR2 YFSETQ. The CDR3 sequence: CASSAGLGTVGDTIYF. Here the CDR3 DNA reads TGCGCCAGCAGCGCAGGGCTCGGGACAGTTGGTGACACCATATATTTT. The full variable domain, in which reference TRBV5-1 and TRBJ1-3 provide the parts outside the CDR3, is KAGVTQTPRYLIKTRGQQVTLSCSPISGHRSVSWYQQTPGQGLQFLFEYFSETQRNKGNFPGRFSGRQFSNSRSEMNVSTLELGDSALYLCASSAGLGTVGDTIYFGEGSWLTVV.

This chain uses TRBV3-1 (or the pseudogene TRBV3-2) with TRBJ1-5, with 7 bases identical to TRBD1. Trimming removed 0 bases from V and 4 bases from J; junction bases left unmatched: 9. The CDR3 consists of 17 residues. CDR1 and CDR2 from the germline V gene are LGHDT and YNNKEL (reference sequence). The CDR3 protein is CASSQDLGGLRNQPQHF. The CDR3 DNA sequence: TGTGCCAGCAGCCAAGATCTAGGGGGCCTTAGGAATCAGCCCCAGCATTTT.

This clone was counted between two and nine times. The CDR3 nucleotides read TGCAGTGCTAGTGTAGTGGGGGCGGGCAATCAGCCCCAGCATTTT. It codes for CSASVVGAGNQPQHF. The chain is built from TRBV20-1 and TRBJ1-5; TRBD1 is a possible D gene (6 bases). The V gene's germline CDR1 is DFQATT and CDR2 SNEGSKA (reference sequence). Between the trimmed V and J ends, which lost 3 bases and 2 bases, there was a span of 14 bases. The CDR3 is made up of 15 amino acids.

V is TRBV5-6 and J is TRBJ2-2, with TRBD1 matching over 9 bases. This CDR3 contains 16 residues. V gave up 1 base and J gave up 2 bases; unmatched junction bases: 3. Germline V gene sequence: CDR1 SGHDT, CDR2 YYEEEE. This CDR3 reads CASSLMGQGNTGELFF. CDR3 nucleotides: TGTGCCAGCAGCTTGATGGGACAGGGAAACACCGGGGAGCTGTTTTTT.

This clone was found a few times. The chain carries TRBV7-2 and TRBJ1-2; no reliable D call. This CDR3 is 14 amino acids long. Trimming took off 0 bases at V and 6 bases at J, with 11 bases between the two ends. Germline values: CDR1 SGHTA, CDR2 FQGNSA. CDR3 in amino acids: CASSLAGFGNGYTF. The CDR3 DNA follows: TGTGCCAGCAGCTTAGCGGGGTTCGGGAATGGCTACACCTTC.

As DNA, the CDR3 is TGTGCCAGCAGCACCCGGGACAGGGATCCCCTGGGTTCCTATAATTCACCCCTCCACTTT. This translates into CASSTRDRDPLGSYNSPLHF. V gene TRBV21-1 combines with J gene TRBJ1-6; TRBD1, as called in the table, went unchecked against the DNA. TRBV21-1 is a documented pseudogene. This CDR3 is 20 amino acids long.

The V and J genes are TRBV29-1 and TRBJ2-7; 8 nucleotides agree with TRBD1. The CDR3 sequence is 14 residues long. Losses at the gene ends were 7 bases for V and 0 bases for J; bases not matched to a gene: 8. The germline V gene encodes CDR1 SQVTM and CDR2 ANQGSEA. In DNA form, the CDR3 reads TGCAGCGCCTTGAGGGACAGGAGCTCCTACGAGCAGTACTTC. The encoded protein is CSALRDRSSYEQYF.

This chain connects TRBV27 to TRBJ2-3, with 7 nucleotides matching TRBD1. The CDR3 has 14 residues. Trimming removed 7 bases from V and 2 bases from J; junction bases left unmatched: 6. Germline assignment: CDR1 MNHEY and CDR2 SMNVEV (reference sequence). The CDR3 protein is CASKHRGTTDTQYF. The CDR3 coding sequence is TGTGCCAGCAAGCACAGGGGAACCACAGATACGCAGTATTTT.

The table lists this clone with a few counts. The V call is TRBV18, the J call TRBJ1-4; D gene unclear. Germline CDR1 is KGHSH and CDR2 is LQKENI. CDR3 length: 17 residues. Trimming shortened V by 4 bases and J by 0 bases, and 15 bases separated the two germline ends. The DNA for the CDR3 is TGTGCCAGCTCACTCAATACGCACAGTTCAACTAATGAAAAACTGTTTTTT. Translated: CASSLNTHSSTNEKLFF.

The rearrangement links TRBV9 to TRBJ2-1, with a possible D match to TRBD2 (6 bases). Trimming pared 3 bases from V and 0 bases from J, leaving 13 bases between. CDR3 size: 16 residues. The germline V gene encodes CDR1 SGDLS and CDR2 YYNGEE. DNA for the CDR3: TGTGCCAGCAGCGCAAGGGACTTAAGCTCCTACAATGAGCAGTTCTTC. Amino acid sequence: CASSARDLSSYNEQFF.

J is TRBJ1-6 and V is TRBV19; the match to TRBD1 covers 8 bases. CDR1 is LNHDA and CDR2 is SQIVND in the germline V gene (reference sequence). Trimming removed 4 bases from V and 10 bases from J; junction bases left unmatched: 9. The CDR3 is made up of 15 amino acids. CDR3: CASSTFDRGGSPLHF. CDR3 DNA: TGTGCCAGTAGTACGTTTGACAGGGGTGGATCACCCCTCCACTTT.

V is TRBV19 and J is TRBJ1-2; 8 bases line up with TRBD1. Losses at the gene ends were 1 base for V and 5 bases for J; bases not matched to a gene: 3. Germline V gene lookup returns CDR1 LNHDA and CDR2 SQIVND (reference sequence). The CDR3 loop spans 14 amino acids. CDR3 sequence: CASSIVGQGYGYTF. DNA for the CDR3: TGTGCCAGTAGTATAGTCGGACAGGGTTATGGCTACACCTTC.

The chain joins TRBV5-1 to TRBJ2-5; D gene unclear. The CDR3 sequence is 13 residues long. Germline-derived CDR1 and CDR2 are SGHRS and YFSETQ. Trimming stripped 2 bases from V and 5 bases from J, with 10 bases between. In DNA form, the CDR3 reads TGCGCCAGCAGCTTCCAAGCTGCGGAGACCCAGTACTTC. Its protein is CASSFQAAETQYF. Full variable domain (remainder filled in from reference TRBV5-1 and TRBJ2-5): KAGVTQTPRYLIKTRGQQVTLSCSPISGHRSVSWYQQTPGQGLQFLFEYFSETQRNKGNFPGRFSGRQFSNSRSEMNVSTLELGDSALYLCASSFQAAETQYFGPGTRLLVL.

This chain connects TRBV3-1 (or the pseudogene TRBV3-2) to TRBJ2-3; 8 bases are shared with TRBD2. The V segment lost 4 bases and the J segment 8 bases; nucleotides outside the gene matches: 11. Germline assignment: CDR1 LGHDT and CDR2 YNNKEL (reference sequence). The CDR3 covers 15 residues. Here the CDR3 reads CASSPGTSSAATQYF. The CDR3 coding sequence is TGTGCCAGCAGCCCTGGGACTAGTAGTGCAGCTACGCAGTATTTT.

The chain employs TRBV5-4 and TRBJ1-1; TRBD1 might be the D (5 bases). CDR1 and CDR2 (germline): SGHNT, YYREEE (reference sequence). The V end lost 0 bases, the J end lost 9 bases, and 18 bases lay between the germline ends. This CDR3 contains 15 residues. For the CDR3, the DNA is TGTGCCAGCAGCTTGGGGGCTCAGGGATGGACTAAAGCTTTCTTT. This gives the protein CASSLGAQGWTKAFF.

The chain has TRBV29-1 and TRBJ2-1; D not certain. Trimming pared 1 base from V and 2 bases from J, leaving 9 bases between. Germline V lookup: CDR1 SQVTM, CDR2 ANQGSEA. The CDR3 length is 14 residues. The chain's CDR3 is CSVEGDKAYNEQFF. CDR3 sequence (DNA): TGCAGCGTTGAAGGAGACAAGGCCTACAATGAGCAGTTCTTC.

The chain carries TRBV18 and TRBJ1-2, with D unresolved. Germline V gene lookup returns CDR1 KGHSH and CDR2 LQKENI. Trimming pared 1 base from V and 4 bases from J, leaving 10 bases between. There are 14 residues in the CDR3. The CDR3 region has the DNA TGTGCCAGCTCACCACGAGCGGATCCCTATGGCTACACCTTC. This translates into CASSPRADPYGYTF.

CDR3 in amino acids: CASSMTSGNTGELFF. The CDR3 DNA sequence: TGTGCCAGCTCAATGACTAGCGGGAACACCGGGGAGCTGTTTTTT. The rearrangement links TRBV18 to TRBJ2-2; 9 nucleotides agree with TRBD2. The CDR3 is 15 amino acids. The germline V gene has CDR1 KGHSH and CDR2 LQKENI. V trimming: 5 bases; J trimming: 1 base; junction bases outside the gene matches: 2.

The chain is built from TRBV30 and TRBJ1-5; D is unclear. Trimming took 1 base from V and 3 from J, leaving 7 bases between them. Germline CDR1 reads GTSNPN; CDR2 reads SVGIG (reference sequence). The CDR3 runs 13 residues. CDR3 amino acids: CAWSARFNQPQHF. CDR3 in DNA: TGTGCCTGGAGTGCGAGATTCAATCAGCCCCAGCATTTT.

The DNA for the CDR3 is TGTGCCAGCAGCTTAGGAAACCGGGACAGGGAGTTCTTC. Translating it yields CASSLGNRDREFF. V is TRBV7-8 and J is TRBJ2-1; TRBD1 aligns across 9 bases. The length of the CDR3 is 13 residues. The V gene end was trimmed by 1 base and the J gene end by 14 bases; junction bases not matched to a gene: 6. Germline assignment: CDR1 SGHVS and CDR2 FQNEAQ.